The 5 T cell receptor beta chains given below trace back to one sample, sequenced in a study of control samples from healthy donors and cancer patients. The repertoire was sequenced with immunoSEQ multiplex PCR; TCRdb's copy has only in-frame clones and lacks some. The table lists about 89,000 clones, more than 75% of them singletons, with under 25% in the top ten. Specimen: blood. These receptors were collected from a man aged 25 to 40 in good health.

V is TRBV19 and J is TRBJ2-1; D is perhaps TRBD1 (5 bases). This CDR3 region has 17 residues. V was cut by 2 bases and J by 0 bases, with 14 bases left in between. Per the germline V gene, CDR1 is LNHDA and CDR2 is SQIVND (reference sequence). The chain's CDR3 is CASSINRQSSSYNEQFF. CDR3 coding DNA: TGTGCCAGTAGTATAAACCGACAGTCGAGCTCCTACAATGAGCAGTTCTTC. The complete variable domain, with remaining parts taken from reference TRBV19 and TRBJ2-1, reads DGGITQSPKYLFRKEGQNVTLSCEQNLNHDAMYWYRQDPGQGLRLIYYSQIVNDFQKGDIAEGYSVSREKKESFPLTVTSAQKNPTAFYLCASSINRQSSSYNEQFFGPGTRLTVL.

This rearrangement joins TRBV11-2 to TRBJ1-1; the D gene is possibly TRBD1 (5 bases). CDR1 is SGHAT and CDR2 is FQNNGV in the germline V gene. The CDR3 totals 14 residues. V dropped 1 base and J dropped 3 bases, with 9 bases sitting between them. DNA of the CDR3: TGTGCCAGCAGCTTAGTCGGGGGGTACACTGAAGCTTTCTTT. Translating gives CASSLVGGYTEAFF.

This chain connects TRBV18 to TRBJ2-4; 9 bases map to TRBD2. CDR3 size: 15 residues. CDR1 is KGHSH, CDR2 LQKENI, per germline. The V gene end was trimmed by 3 bases and the J gene end by 6 bases; junction bases not matched to a gene: 6. In nucleotides, the CDR3 is TGTGCCAGCTCACCTTCTAGCGGGGTAGGAAACATTCAGTACTTC. Amino acids: CASSPSSGVGNIQYF.

The chain is built from TRBV5-8 and TRBJ1-4, with TRBD1 matching over 7 bases. V lost 9 bases to trimming and J lost 6 bases; unmatched junction nucleotides: 17. Germline loops: CDR1 SGHTS, CDR2 YDEGEE. There are 16 residues in the CDR3. CDR3 coding DNA: TGTGCCACCAAGCTACTTTCAGGGGGGAAGGATGAAAAACTGTTTTTT. Translated, it gives CATKLLSGGKDEKLFF.

This clone was seen just once. The CDR3 DNA sequence: TGTGCCAGCAGCTTAAACGGTCCTAGCGGGGGGTTTTCGGCAGATACGCAGTATTTT. Translated: CASSLNGPSGGFSADTQYF. The chain employs TRBV7-3 and TRBJ2-3; TRBD2 matches 11 bases. Trimming at V came to 1 base and at J to 4 bases, leaving 13 bases not matched to a gene. The CDR3 runs 19 residues. Germline CDR1 reads SGHTA; CDR2 reads FQGTGA.